This is a list of T cell receptor beta chains from one sample in a study of T cell repertoires in cytomegalovirus infection. Each CDR3 protein gets one entry after TCRdb re-called the reads with MiXCR. The sample consists of roughly 920,000 distinct CDR3 sequences, approximately 32% of them appearing once. These TCRs are of unknown antigen specificity. Material: cultured CD8+ T cells from PBMCs, obtained from culture after CMV antigen stimulation. These receptors came from a human donor in good health (CMV status not recorded). Some clones in this sample may be carry-over from other donors' samples. Both conserved end residues are part of each CDR3.

>TRBJ2-7|13|TRBV27
CASTTRGGGEQYF
>TRBJ2-3|14|TRBV4-1
CASSQWSSTDTQYF
>TRBJ1-1|14|TRBV14
CASTLAPGRTEAFF
>TRBJ2-1|14|TRBV4-1
CASSQERATREQFF
>TRBJ2-1|15|TRBV20-1
CSVGTTGGGSHEQFF
>TRBJ1-1|15|TRBV7-6
CASSLADSLNTEAFF
>TRBJ1-5|13|TRBV4-1
CASSQDLGRPQHF
>TRBJ2-7|15|TRBV6-1
CASSERTWEPYEQYF
>TRBJ1-2|16|TRBV12-3/TRBV12-4
CASSLESWTPGDDYTF
>TRBJ1-1|13|TRBV27
CASSSGGLTEAFF
>TRBJ2-3|18|TRBV7-6
CASSRPLSGTHGQSTQYF
>TRBJ2-1|14|TRBV7-8
CASKPYPSYNEQFF
>TRBJ1-2|15|TRBV28
CASSLAPLGGDGYTF
>TRBJ1-5|13|TRBV27
CASRAGTNQPQHF
>TRBJ1-2|15|TRBV4-3
CASSQDPRGADGYTF
>TRBJ1-4|11|TRBV19
CATTDRGALFF
>TRBJ1-1|16|TRBV5-4
CASRQWKGSLNTEAFF
>TRBJ1-1|15|TRBV4-2
CASSQRTGGDTEAFF
>TRBJ2-5|13|TRBV6-2/TRBV6-3
CASEVAGEETQYF
>TRBJ2-5|12|TRBV5-4
CASRGARETQYF
>TRBJ2-7|14|TRBV7-9
CASSLDRGGHEQYF
>TRBJ2-5|14|TRBV7-6
CASSLRFGAETQYF
>TRBJ2-1|12|TRBV12-3/TRBV12-4
CAINKRVNEQFF
>TRBJ2-5|14|TRBV7-6
CASSLERTQETQYF
>TRBJ1-5|15|TRBV6-2/TRBV6-3
CASSYGRTGGQPQHF
>TRBJ2-7|15|TRBV24-1
CATSDWTGDLCEQYF
>TRBJ1-5|17|TRBV28
CASIAGQGTYSNQPQHF
>TRBJ2-7|16|TRBV12-3/TRBV12-4
CTSSLNPQRSSYEQYF
>TRBJ1-2|16|TRBV6-5
CASSYTYRGRYYGYTF
>TRBJ2-4|16|TRBV7-8
CASSLVVGGAKNIQYF
>TRBJ2-4|14|TRBV20-1
CSTTGAGAKNIRYF
>TRBJ1-2|16|TRBV5-6
CASRDTGTGRRYGYTF
>TRBJ2-1|17|TRBV2
CASSDGVPGPMSDEQFF
>TRBJ1-1|13|TRBV19
CASSIPGQGGAFF
>TRBJ1-1|14|TRBV19
CASSVRQGGAEAFF
>TRBJ1-1|15|TRBV7-6
CASRGPIFMNTEAFF
>TRBJ1-1|14|TRBV13
CASSFGQGWTEAFF
>TRBJ2-1|15|TRBV10-3
CAISARVSSYNEQFF
>TRBJ2-1|17|TRBV11-1
CASSLAGWAGRYNEQFF
>TRBJ2-5|20|TRBV6-5
CASSYSGTGIQGGLQETQYF
>TRBJ2-1|15|TRBV7-3
CASSRTSGPDNEQFF
>TRBJ1-5|16|TRBV7-9
CASSGWGPPSDQPQHF
>TRBJ2-1|15|TRBV25-1
CANETESGGADEQFF
>TRBJ1-1|19|TRBV25-1
CASSEYFPGGAITDTEAFF
>TRBJ2-2|14|TRBV29-1
CSVEGVSNTGELFF
>TRBJ2-3|17|TRBV5-1
CASSPTTGRVLTDTQYF
>TRBJ2-2|18|TRBV7-9
CASSPTSGIYRDTGELFF
>TRBJ2-1|15|TRBV5-6
CATSPGASGGSEQFF
>TRBJ1-5|16|TRBV19
CASSSKRTYSNQPQHF
>TRBJ2-3|18|TRBV7-8
CASSLGGLRGDPPHTQYF
>TRBJ2-2|14|TRBV19
CASLGISNTGELFF
>TRBJ2-4|14|TRBV19
CASSIPGQKNIQYF
>TRBJ1-2|14|TRBV7-6
CASSLVSGGDGYTF
>TRBJ1-5|13|TRBV18
CASSPTPRQPQHF
>TRBJ1-2|11|TRBV7-9
CAWTERYGYTF